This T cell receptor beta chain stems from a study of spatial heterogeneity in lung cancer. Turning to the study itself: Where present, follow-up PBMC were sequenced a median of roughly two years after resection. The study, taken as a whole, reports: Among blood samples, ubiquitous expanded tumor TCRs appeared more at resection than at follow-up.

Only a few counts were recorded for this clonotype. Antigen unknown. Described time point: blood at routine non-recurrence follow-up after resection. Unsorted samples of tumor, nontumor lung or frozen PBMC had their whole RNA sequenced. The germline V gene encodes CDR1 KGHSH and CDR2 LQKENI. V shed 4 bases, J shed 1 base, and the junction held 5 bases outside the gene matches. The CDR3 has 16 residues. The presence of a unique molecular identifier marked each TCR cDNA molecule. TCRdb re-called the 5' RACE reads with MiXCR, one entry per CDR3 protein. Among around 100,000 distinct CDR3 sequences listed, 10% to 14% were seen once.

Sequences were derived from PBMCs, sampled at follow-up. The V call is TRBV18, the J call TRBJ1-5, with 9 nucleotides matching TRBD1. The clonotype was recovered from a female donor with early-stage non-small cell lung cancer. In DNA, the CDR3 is TGTGCCAGCTCACTAACAGGGGGCATCAGCAATCAGCCCCAGCATTTT. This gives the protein CASSLTGGISNQPQHF.